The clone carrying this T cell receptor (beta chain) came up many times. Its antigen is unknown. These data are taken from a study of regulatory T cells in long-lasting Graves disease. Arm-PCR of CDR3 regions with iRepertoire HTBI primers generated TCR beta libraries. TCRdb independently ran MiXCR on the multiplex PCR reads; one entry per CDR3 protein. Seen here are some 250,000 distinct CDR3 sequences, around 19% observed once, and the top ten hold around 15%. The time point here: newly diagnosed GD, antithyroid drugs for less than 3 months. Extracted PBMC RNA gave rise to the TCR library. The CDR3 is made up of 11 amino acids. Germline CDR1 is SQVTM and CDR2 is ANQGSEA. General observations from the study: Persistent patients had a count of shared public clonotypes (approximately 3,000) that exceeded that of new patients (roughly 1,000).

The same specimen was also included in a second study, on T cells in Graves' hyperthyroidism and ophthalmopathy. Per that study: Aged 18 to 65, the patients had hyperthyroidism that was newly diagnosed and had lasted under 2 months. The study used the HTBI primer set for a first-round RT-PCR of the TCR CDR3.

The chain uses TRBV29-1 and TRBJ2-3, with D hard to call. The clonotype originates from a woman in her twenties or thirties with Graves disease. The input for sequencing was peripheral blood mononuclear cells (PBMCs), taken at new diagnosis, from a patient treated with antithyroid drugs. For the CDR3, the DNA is TGCAGTGGTCACAAAACAGATACGCAGTATTTT. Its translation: CSGHKTDTQYF.